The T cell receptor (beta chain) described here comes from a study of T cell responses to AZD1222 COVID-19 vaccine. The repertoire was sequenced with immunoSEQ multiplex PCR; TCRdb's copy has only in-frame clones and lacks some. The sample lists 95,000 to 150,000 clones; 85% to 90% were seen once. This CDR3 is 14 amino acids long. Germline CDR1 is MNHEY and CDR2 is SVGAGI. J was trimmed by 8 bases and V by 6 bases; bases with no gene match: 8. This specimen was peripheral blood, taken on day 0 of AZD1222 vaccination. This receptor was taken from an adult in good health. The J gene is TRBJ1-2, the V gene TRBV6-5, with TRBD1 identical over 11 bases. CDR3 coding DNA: TGTGCCAGCAGCCTTCTTGGACAGGGGGCCGGCTACACCTTC. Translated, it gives CASSLLGQGAGYTF.